This T cell receptor beta chain came from a study of shared clonotypes between healthy human individuals. Study outcomes and limitations: Clonotypes that were shared across a handful of donors made up around 5% of naive CD4 clonotypes. The expectation was that sequencing depth would affect clonotype sharing among donors.

This CDR3 has 14 amino acids. The ends were cut back, 2 bases at V and 4 bases at J, with 10 bases in the middle. In germline, CDR1 is ENHRY, CDR2 SYGVKD. As concerns this clone: No antigen is known for it. Other DNA sequences in this sample translate to the same CDR3.

Deep-level settings were used for running the assay. Profiling relied on immunoSEQ multiplex PCR, and the TCRdb table lists in-frame clones only, not all of them. Of 2 million or so clones in the sample, about 95% were seen once. Selected positively for CCR7 and CD45RO-negative, naive CD8 cells excluded terminally differentiated effector memory CD45RA+ cells. This TCR came from a man younger than 35 in good health. The J gene is TRBJ2-3, the V gene TRBV10-3, with a tentative D call TRBD2 (5 bases). The sequenced sample consisted of naive CD8+ T cells sorted from blood. Here the CDR3 reads CAISEAGEADTQYF. The CDR3 DNA is TGTGCCATCAGTGAGGCGGGCGAGGCAGATACGCAGTATTTT.